These 6 T cell receptor beta chains were all obtained from the same sample, sequenced in a study of T cell clonality in common variable immunodeficiency. General study findings and limits: In common variable immunodeficiency, TCR beta chains reportedly carried fewer deletions and N-nucleotide insertions.

Generated by immunoSEQ multiplex PCR, the TCRdb table keeps only in-frame clones and is missing some. The profile covers some 42,000 clones, none occurring a single time. Their antigens remain unidentified. The sequenced sample was peripheral blood mononuclear cells. All receptors come from a human donor with common variable immunodeficiency.

This clone has a handful of counts. Read data end 3 residues before the CDR3 end; the end is taken from the germline J gene. This chain connects TRBV2 to TRBJ2-7, with TRBD2 as a possible D gene (7 bases). This CDR3 spans 15 amino acids. Trimming cost V 6 bases and J 3 bases, with 18 bases left between them. Germline lookup yields CDR1 SNHLY and CDR2 FYNNEI. CDR3 sequence: CASREQGGAYYEQYF. The CDR3 bases that were read are TGTGCCAGCAGGGAACAGGGAGGGGCCTACTACGAG.

Of note for this clone: The read gets to within 3 residues of the CDR3 end, and the germline J gene fills in the rest. The rearrangement links TRBV7-6 to TRBJ2-5; 8 nucleotides line up with TRBD1. V was pared by 3 bases and J by 4 bases, with 7 bases of the junction left unmatched. Germline CDR1 is SGHVS and CDR2 is FNYEAQ. CDR3 length equals 15 residues. The CDR3 DNA, read in part, is TGTGCCAGCAGCTTTGACCAGGGGGCAGGAGAGACC. Translation gives CASSFDQGAGET. The entire CDR3 reads CASSFDQGAGETQYF.

This clone qualifies as medium-sized. Read coverage stops 3 residues before the CDR3 terminus; the germline J gene supplies the remainder. The chain joins TRBV30 to TRBJ1-4; 9 bases agree with TRBD1. After removal of 3 bases from V and 5 bases from J, the junction contained 1 base not matched to a gene. This CDR3 contains 13 residues. In germline, CDR1 is GTSNPN, CDR2 SVGIG (reference sequence). CDR3 DNA (partial): TGTGCCTGGAGCGGGACAGGGAATGAAAAA. It is translated as CAWSGTGNEK. The whole CDR3 reads CAWSGTGNEKLFF.

The table lists this clone with many counts. The sequenced part of the CDR3 DNA is TGTGCCAGCTCACCAACTGGGGTATCTGGACAGGGTTCTCGCGAG. This encodes CASSPTGVSGQGSRE. The whole CDR3 sequence is CASSPTGVSGQGSREQYF. V usage is TRBV18 and J usage is TRBJ2-7; 8 positions match TRBD1. Coverage ceases 3 residues before the CDR3 finishes, and the germline J gene fills in the end. This CDR3 is 18 amino acids long. The V and J ends lost 2 bases and 6 bases, in that order; junction bases with no gene match: 18. Per the germline V gene, CDR1 is KGHSH and CDR2 is LQKENI.

This clone occurred many times. The CDR3 end is not reached by the read, which stops 3 residues before it; the germline J gene fills it in. The rearrangement uses TRBV4-1 and TRBJ2-3; D gene unclear. This CDR3 has 16 residues. Germline values: CDR1 MGHRA, CDR2 YSYEKL. V was shortened by 1 base and J by 0 bases, with 11 bases between the two germline ends. The CDR3 sequence: CASSQVTSTSTDTQYF. The CDR3 bases that were read are TGCGCCAGCAGCCAAGTCACTTCAACTAGCACAGATACG.

Note on this clone: The sequence runs out 3 residues before the end of the CDR3; the remainder is reconstructed from the germline J gene. The chain employs TRBV7-3 and TRBJ2-1; 7 bases fit TRBD2. Germline CDR1 and CDR2: SGHTA and FQGTGA. V lost 5 bases, J lost 1 base, and 5 bases stayed unmatched. The CDR3 runs to 15 residues. The CDR3 spells CASSPQRDSYNEQFF. CDR3 DNA (partial): TGTGCCAGCAGCCCCCAGCGGGATTCCTACAATGAG.